This paragraph reports one T cell receptor beta chain. The data belong to a study of patients and donors after allogeneic stem cell transplantation. TCRdb processed the RT-PCR reads anew with MiXCR; each CDR3 protein has one entry. The profile shows about 210,000 distinct CDR3 sequences, around 41% of them singletons. The CDR3 is 14 residues long. Between the trimmed V and J ends, which lost 9 bases and 6 bases, there was a span of 20 bases. CDR1 SGHRS and CDR2 YFSETQ come from the germline V gene. The chain couples TRBV5-1 to TRBJ2-3; no reliable D call. What was sequenced was blood, either unsorted or a sorted T cell fraction (not recorded which). The clonotype comes from a human donor who was either an allogeneic HSCT recipient or a stem cell or donor lymphocyte infusion donor (not recorded which). It is not recorded whose cells these are; they may come from a transplant donor. The CDR3 region has the DNA TGCGCCACCTCACTCGACCCCATTGTGGATACGCAGTATTTT. The encoded protein is CATSLDPIVDTQYF.